This record concerns one T cell receptor beta chain sequence. The entry originates in a study of control samples from healthy donors and cancer patients. Trimming took off 2 bases at V and 0 bases at J, with 8 bases between the two ends. The CDR3 consists of 14 residues. Germline values: CDR1 SGHRS, CDR2 YFSETQ. Sequencing was performed with immunoSEQ multiplex PCR; in TCRdb, only in-frame clones are kept and a portion is missing. The sample has 170,000 or so clones, approximately 94% seen once. Input material: blood. The V gene is TRBV5-1, the J gene TRBJ1-1, with D possibly being TRBD1 (6 bases). The origin of this receptor is a woman in her thirties or forties in good health. For the CDR3, the DNA is TGCGCCAGCAGCTTTGGACAGTTGAACACTGAAGCTTTCTTT. Translation gives CASSFGQLNTEAFF. Full variable domain (rest looked up from reference TRBV5-1 and TRBJ1-1): KAGVTQTPRYLIKTRGQQVTLSCSPISGHRSVSWYQQTPGQGLQFLFEYFSETQRNKGNFPGRFSGRQFSNSRSEMNVSTLELGDSALYLCASSFGQLNTEAFFGQGTRLTVV.